This TCR beta chain was obtained from a study of breast tumors, draining lymph nodes, adjacent tissues. Study-wide findings and caveats: Tumors had less TCR diversity than lymph nodes, more than nontumor tissue. That most tumor T cells come from lymph nodes remained unproven.

CDR1 is SGHTA and CDR2 is FQGTGA in the germline V gene. V was trimmed by 0 bases and J by 3 bases, leaving 12 bases between them. The CDR3 spans 15 residues. This clonotype appeared many times. What it binds is unknown. Breast cancer patients provided tissue from their axillary draining lymph nodes. TCRdb processed the multiplex PCR reads anew with MiXCR; each CDR3 protein has one entry. The table lists around 140,000 distinct CDR3 sequences, around 20% of them singletons. This receptor was identified in a female donor with breast cancer. Some clones in this sample may be carry-over from other donors' samples. Sequencing used axillary lymph node tissue. The genes are TRBV7-3 and TRBJ2-7; D possibly matches TRBD1 or TRBD2 (6 bases each). The CDR3 region is CASSLTSRGGYEQYF. The CDR3, as DNA: TGTGCCAGCAGCTTAACGTCCAGGGGAGGCTACGAGCAGTACTTC.